This entry lists 9 T cell receptor beta chains sequenced from one sample in a study of cytomegalovirus exposure and HLA in healthy donors (TCRdb year 2017). Library preparation employed the immunoSEQ multiplex PCR assay. For the multiplex PCR, a mixture combining 60 forward primers for TCR Vbeta segments and 13 reverse primers for TCR Jbeta segments was used. Here the immuneACCESS table is served through TCRdb, limited to in-frame sequences with V and J called. Missing clones are a known gap in these copies; in checked studies unresolved V genes cover under half, and the rest lacks a known reason. This sample gives approximately 160,000 clones in total; roughly four fifths of them show up just once. The ten largest clonotypes hold under 3% of the sample. Sample: PBMCs. The receptors were sampled from a woman between 45 and 60 years old in good health and CMV-seropositive.

This clone was seen only a few times. The genes are TRBV4-1 and TRBJ1-1; 8 bases are shared with TRBD1. The junction had 6 bases not matched to a gene; V was cut back by 4 bases and J by 8 bases. Germline-derived CDR1 and CDR2 are MGHRA and YSYEKL. The CDR3 length is 13 residues. The CDR3 protein is CASSRTPGGEAFF. The CDR3 DNA reads TGCGCCAGCAGCCGGACTCCAGGGGGCGAAGCTTTCTTT.

This clone was detected once. V and J are TRBV7-6 and TRBJ1-5; D ambiguous. Germline CDR1 is SGHVS and CDR2 is FNYEAQ. V lost 5 bases, J lost 0 bases, and 11 bases lay in between. The CDR3 sequence is 15 residues long. This CDR3 reads CASSLTQDSNQPQHF. CDR3 DNA sequence: TGTGCCAGCAGCCTTACCCAGGATAGCAATCAGCCCCAGCATTTT.

The chain joins TRBV5-6 to TRBJ2-5; possible D gene TRBD2, 7 bases. The CDR3 contains 14 residues. Looked up from germline, CDR1 is SGHDT and CDR2 is YYEEEE. Between the trimmed V and J ends, which lost 2 bases and 4 bases, there was a span of 12 bases. CDR3 sequence reads: CASSFGGGAETQYF. As DNA, the CDR3 is TGTGCCAGCAGCTTCGGTGGGGGGGCAGAGACCCAGTACTTC.

V usage is TRBV5-4 and J usage is TRBJ1-2; no clear D. Germline V gene lookup returns CDR1 SGHNT and CDR2 YYREEE (reference sequence). V lost 0 bases and J 3 bases, leaving 15 bases between the germline ends. This CDR3 is 16 amino acids long. Here the CDR3 reads CASSLDRRGGDYGYTF. CDR3 DNA: TGTGCCAGCAGCTTGGATCGGCGGGGAGGAGACTATGGCTACACCTTC.

This chain uses TRBV5-3 with TRBJ2-2, with D possibly being TRBD1 (7 bases). TRBV5-3 qualifies as an ORF whose function is uncertain. Trimming pared 1 base from V and 3 bases from J, leaving 16 bases between. There are 17 residues in the CDR3. The CDR3 here is CARSLSRGRRDTGELFF. Written as DNA, the CDR3 is TGTGCCAGAAGCTTGTCGAGGGGGCGGAGGGACACCGGGGAGCTGTTTTTT.

The V and J genes are TRBV19 and TRBJ2-6; perhaps TRBD1 as D (9 bases). Trimming stripped 10 bases from V and 3 bases from J, with 22 bases between. Germline V gene lookup returns CDR1 LNHDA and CDR2 SQIVND (reference sequence). The CDR3 extends over 17 amino acids. This CDR3 is CATAGGQGLSGANVLTF. The CDR3 nucleotides are TGTGCCACCGCGGGGGGACAGGGCCTCAGTGGGGCCAACGTCCTGACTTTC.

This clone was observed a few times. The chain recombines TRBV25-1 with TRBJ2-3, with D maybe TRBD2 (5 bases). CDR3 length: 12 amino acids. V was clipped by 4 bases and J by 6 bases, with 8 bases between them. Looked up from germline, CDR1 is MGHDK and CDR2 is SYGVNS. CDR3 region: CASSARTDTQYF. CDR3 DNA sequence: TGTGCCAGCAGTGCTCGGACTGATACGCAGTATTTT.

The gene calls are TRBV6-4 and TRBJ1-1; 7 nucleotides match TRBD1. Germline V CDR1 and CDR2: MRHNA, SNTAGT. The CDR3 is 14 residues long. After removal of 5 bases from V and 0 bases from J, the junction contained 3 bases not matched to a gene. CDR3 sequence: CASSPDRVNTEAFF. CDR3 in DNA: TGTGCCAGCAGTCCCGACAGGGTGAACACTGAAGCTTTCTTT.

The CDR3 reads CASSSDGTALPTSTDTQYF. CDR3 coding DNA: TGTGCCAGCAGCTCAGACGGGACAGCATTACCTACTAGCACAGATACGCAGTATTTT. The chain uses TRBV5-6 and TRBJ2-3; 7 bases agree with TRBD1. The CDR3 spans 19 residues. Germline assignment: CDR1 SGHDT and CDR2 YYEEEE. V shed 3 bases and J 0 bases; nucleotides not matched to a gene: 16.